The sequence of this T cell receptor beta chain was determined in a study of T cell repertoires in cytomegalovirus infection. This CDR3 is built from 16 residues. The germline V gene has CDR1 SGHAT and CDR2 FQNNGV. The junction had 11 bases not matched to a gene; V was cut back by 8 bases and J by 0 bases. With respect to this clonotype: Its antigen is still unknown.

A single record per CDR3 protein comes from TCRdb applying MiXCR to the reads. The data contain approximately 73,000 distinct CDR3 sequences, 35% to 45% of them seen just once; the ten biggest clones take up 93%. The receptor comes from a human donor in good health (CMV status not recorded). Some clones in this sample may be carry-over from other donors' samples. The chain joins TRBV11-2 to TRBJ2-3; 7 positions agree with TRBD2. Sequencing was performed on CD8+ T cells from cultured PBMCs, taken from culture after CMV antigen stimulation. CDR3 amino acids: CASRPLAARSTDTQYF. The CDR3 DNA sequence: TGTGCCAGCCGACCTCTAGCGGCCCGGAGCACAGATACGCAGTATTTT. Full variable domain (rest looked up from reference TRBV11-2 and TRBJ2-3): EAGVAQSPRYKIIEKRQSVAFWCNPISGHATLYWYQQILGQGPKLLIQFQNNGVVDDSQLPKDRFSAERLKGVDSTLKIQPAKLEDSAVYLCASRPLAARSTDTQYFGPGTRLTVL.